These 30 T cell receptor beta chains were all obtained from the same sample, sequenced in a study of beta chain features in type 1 diabetes. Since all of the isolated RNA was reverse transcribed, expressed TCRB transcripts were what got sequenced. The assay was immunoSEQ multiplex PCR, and TCRdb's table has in-frame clones only and misses some. The profile shows fewer than 350,000 clones, roughly a fifth of them singletons. The sample consisted of naive CD4+ T cells from blood. These receptors were collected from a woman between 18 and 29 years old in good health.

The gene calls are TRBV7-2 and TRBJ1-6; no firm D call. Trimming took 2 bases from V and 1 from J, leaving 6 bases between them. The germline V gene encodes CDR1 SGHTA and CDR2 FQGNSA. The CDR3 spans 15 residues. Written as DNA, the CDR3 is TGTGCCAGCAGCTTACCAGGATCCTATAATTCACCCCTCCACTTT. Protein product: CASSLPGSYNSPLHF. Full variable domain (outside the CDR3, taken from reference TRBV7-2 and TRBJ1-6): GAGVSQSPSNKVTEKGKDVELRCDPISGHTALYWYRQSLGQGLEFLIYFQGNSAPDKSGLPSDRFSAERTGGSVSTLTIQRTQQEDSAVYLCASSLPGSYNSPLHFGNGTRLTVT.

The chain recombines TRBV30 with TRBJ2-7; TRBD2 might be the D (6 bases). The V end lost 2 bases, the J end lost 2 bases, and 13 bases lay between the germline ends. Germline V CDR1 and CDR2: GTSNPN, SVGIG (reference sequence). There are 14 residues in the CDR3. The CDR3 DNA sequence: TGTGCCTGGAGTCCGGGACTTGAAACCTACGAGCAGTACTTC. Amino acid sequence: CAWSPGLETYEQYF.

The rearrangement uses TRBV9 and TRBJ2-1; D not certain. The germline V gene has CDR1 SGDLS and CDR2 YYNGEE. Trimming took off 0 bases at V and 8 bases at J, with 12 bases between the two ends. This CDR3 is 14 amino acids long. CDR3 sequence: CASSVGPRGDEQFF. Here the CDR3 DNA reads TGTGCCAGCAGCGTAGGGCCCCGAGGCGATGAGCAGTTCTTC.

This clone appeared a few times. The chain uses TRBV5-1 and TRBJ1-2; D not certain. Per the germline V gene, CDR1 is SGHRS and CDR2 is YFSETQ. V was trimmed by 3 bases and J by 0 bases, leaving 12 bases between them. The CDR3 spans 15 residues. The DNA of the CDR3 is TGCGCCAGCAGCTCCTCAGGAGGATCTAACTATGGCTACACCTTC. Its translation: CASSSSGGSNYGYTF.

The chain links TRBV5-4 to TRBJ2-3, with 7 nucleotides matching TRBD2. The CDR3 totals 15 residues. Germline CDR1 SGHNT, CDR2 YYREEE (reference sequence). Trimming took 3 bases from V and 1 from J; bases not matched to a gene: 5. The CDR3 region is CASSSQRGGTDTQYF. CDR3 DNA: TGTGCCAGCAGCTCTCAGCGGGGAGGCACAGATACGCAGTATTTT.

In regard to this clone: A read error may produce the germline difference seen at one junction end. V and J are TRBV7-7 and TRBJ2-5, with 9 bases fitting TRBD2. Germline-derived CDR1 and CDR2 are SSHAT and FNYEAQ (reference sequence). CDR3 length: 14 amino acids. The CDR3 here is CASSSRTSAETQYF. The CDR3 DNA is TGTGCTAGCAGCTCGAGGACTAGCGCGGAGACCCAGTACTTC.

V usage is TRBV30 and J usage is TRBJ2-1; possibly TRBD1 for D (6 bases). Germline-derived CDR1 and CDR2 are GTSNPN and SVGIG (reference sequence). This CDR3 spans 13 amino acids. V lost 8 bases to trimming and J lost 9 bases, with 20 bases between them. The CDR3 DNA sequence: TGTGCCCAATTAAGGACAGCCCCGGGTGAGCAGTTCTTC. This encodes CAQLRTAPGEQFF.

The gene calls are TRBV30 and TRBJ1-2, with D maybe TRBD1 (6 bases). The V end lost 0 bases, the J end lost 8 bases, and 16 bases lay between the germline ends. The CDR3 spans 14 residues. Germline V gene lookup returns CDR1 GTSNPN and CDR2 SVGIG (reference sequence). The CDR3 reads CAWSVRLRTVGYTF. CDR3 in DNA: TGTGCCTGGAGTGTACGCCTCCGGACAGTCGGCTACACCTTC.

CDR3 sequence (DNA): TGTGCTAGCATCCGACAGGGTTTCACTGAAGCTTTCTTT. Translation gives CASIRQGFTEAFF. This sequence joins TRBV12-5 and TRBJ1-1; TRBD1 matches at 7 bases. The length of the CDR3 is 13 residues. V dropped 9 bases and J dropped 4; count of bases not matched to a gene: 8. Germline V gene data show CDR1 as LGHNT and CDR2 as FRNRAP.

This clone was counted between two and nine times. This chain uses TRBV29-1 with TRBJ1-1, with a possible D match to TRBD1 (6 bases). Germline CDR1 and CDR2: SQVTM and ANQGSEA. The CDR3 totals 13 residues. V shed 6 bases and J shed 2 bases, with 13 bases lying between them. The CDR3 here is CSVTGTHNTEAFF. Written as DNA, the CDR3 is TGCAGCGTAACCGGGACACATAACACTGAAGCTTTCTTT.

The V and J genes are TRBV30 and TRBJ1-2, with a tentative D call TRBD1 (5 bases). The CDR3 loop spans 11 amino acids. The germline CDR1 and CDR2 sequences are GTSNPN and SVGIG (reference sequence). Between the trimmed V and J ends, which lost 8 bases and 7 bases, there was a span of 14 bases. As DNA, the CDR3 is TGTGCCCGAGGCAGGGAGGCTGGCTACACCTTC. Amino acids: CARGREAGYTF.

The chain employs TRBV7-9 and TRBJ1-1; D is perhaps TRBD1 (5 bases). This CDR3 contains 15 residues. Germline CDR1 reads SEHNR; CDR2 reads FQNEAQ (reference sequence). Trimming pared 5 bases from V and 1 base from J, leaving 14 bases between. CDR3 in amino acids: CASSPAGVANTEAFF. The CDR3 DNA reads as TGTGCCAGCAGCCCGGCGGGGGTCGCGAACACTGAAGCTTTCTTT. The whole variable domain, remainder taken from reference TRBV7-9 and TRBJ1-1, is DTGVSQNPRHKITKRGQNVTFRCDPISEHNRLYWYRQTLGQGPEFLTYFQNEAQLEKSRLLSDRFSAERPKGSFSTLEIQRTEQGDSAMYLCASSPAGVANTEAFFGQGTRLTVV.

In its sample, this clone was seen a few times. This sequence joins TRBV19 and TRBJ1-5; D remains ambiguous. The V gene's germline CDR1 is LNHDA and CDR2 SQIVND (reference sequence). The CDR3 is 13 residues long. Trimming stripped 7 bases from V and 2 bases from J, with 9 bases between. The CDR3 nucleotides are TGTGCCAGTAACGAGGGTGGCAATCAGCCCCAGCATTTT. Residues: CASNEGGNQPQHF.

This chain joins TRBV10-3 and TRBJ2-7, with D tentatively TRBD1 (6 bases). The length of the CDR3 is 13 residues. Between the trimmed V and J ends, which lost 7 bases and 0 bases, there was a span of 10 bases. Germline CDR1 is ENHRY and CDR2 is SYGVKD. The CDR3 here is CAIKGDSSYEQYF. CDR3 bases: TGTGCCATCAAGGGGGATTCCTCCTACGAGCAGTACTTC.

V usage is TRBV30 and J usage is TRBJ1-2; TRBD1 agrees at 7 bases. V shed 0 bases, J shed 11 bases, and the junction held 12 bases outside the gene matches. The CDR3 contains 14 residues. Germline lookup yields CDR1 GTSNPN and CDR2 SVGIG (reference sequence). The CDR3 here is CAWSVLGTGEVYTF. Written as DNA, the CDR3 is TGTGCCTGGAGTGTACTAGGAACAGGGGAAGTTTACACCTTC.

This clone was counted a few times. The chain is built from TRBV9 and TRBJ2-5, with D possibly matching TRBD2 (7 bases). Trimming shortened V by 0 bases and J by 2 bases, and 11 bases separated the two germline ends. The CDR3 contains 15 residues. Germline V lookup: CDR1 SGDLS, CDR2 YYNGEE. The CDR3 reads CASSVEGGPQETQYF. DNA of the CDR3: TGTGCCAGCAGCGTAGAGGGGGGGCCACAAGAGACCCAGTACTTC.

V gene TRBV29-1 combines with J gene TRBJ2-7; perhaps TRBD2 as D (5 bases). Trimming removed 4 bases from V and 7 bases from J, with 17 bases in between. The germline gives CDR1 SQVTM, CDR2 ANQGSEA. The length of the CDR3 is 13 residues. CDR3 region: CSVGSGIAREQYF. CDR3 sequence (DNA): TGCAGCGTTGGGTCGGGAATCGCTCGGGAGCAGTACTTC.

This clone has more than one count but fewer than ten. The chain is built from TRBV30 and TRBJ1-5; tentatively, D is TRBD1 (5 bases). Germline CDR1 is GTSNPN and CDR2 is SVGIG (reference sequence). The CDR3 contains 14 residues. Trimming removed 3 bases from V and 9 bases from J, with 18 bases in between. CDR3 DNA: TGTGCCTGGAGCCCTTTGACAGACAGTGGGCCCCAGCATTTT. Translation gives CAWSPLTDSGPQHF.

The sample holds one count of this clone. The genes are TRBV15 and TRBJ1-4, with 7 bases matching TRBD1. From germline, CDR1 is LNHNV and CDR2 YYDKDF (reference sequence). The CDR3 contains 16 residues. V was pared by 3 bases and J by 2 bases, with 6 bases of the junction left unmatched. CDR3 amino acids: CATSSATGVTNEKLFF. Here the CDR3 DNA reads TGTGCCACCAGCAGCGCTACAGGGGTTACTAATGAAAAACTGTTTTTT. The full variable domain, its missing parts supplied by reference TRBV15 and TRBJ1-4, is DAMVIQNPRYQVTQFGKPVTLSCSQTLNHNVMYWYQQKSSQAPKLLFHYYDKDFNNEADTPDNFQSRRPNTSFCFLDIRSPGLGDTAMYLCATSSATGVTNEKLFFGSGTQLSVL.

This clone was detected only a few times. This chain uses TRBV2 with TRBJ2-1; TRBD2 matches 11 bases. The V gene's germline CDR1 is SNHLY and CDR2 FYNNEI. The V gene end was trimmed by 8 bases and the J gene end by 10 bases; junction bases not matched to a gene: 7. The CDR3 covers 13 residues. The DNA for the CDR3 is TGTGCCAGCCGGCTAGCGGGGGGCAGGGAGCAGTTCTTC. Its translation: CASRLAGGREQFF.

This clone was counted between two and nine times. V and J are TRBV7-2 and TRBJ2-3; D remains ambiguous. Germline V CDR1 and CDR2: SGHTA, FQGNSA. The CDR3 has 13 residues. V gave up 4 bases and J gave up 2 bases, with 7 bases separating them. Here the CDR3 DNA reads TGTGCCAGCAGCTCCCGAGCCACAGATACGCAGTATTTT. It codes for CASSSRATDTQYF.

The J gene is TRBJ1-2, the V gene TRBV18; 8 bases map to TRBD1. The CDR3 totals 15 residues. With 2 bases clipped from V and 6 bases from J, the junction kept 8 bases outside the gene matches. Per germline, CDR1 KGHSH and CDR2 LQKENI. CDR3 in amino acids: CASSPDGQGGNGYTF. DNA of the CDR3: TGTGCCAGCTCACCAGATGGACAGGGAGGGAATGGCTACACCTTC.

This clone was seen more than once but under ten times. The chain recombines TRBV5-1 with TRBJ2-1; no firm D call. Trimming took 2 bases from V and 7 from J, leaving 7 bases between them. The CDR3 length is 12 residues. CDR1 and CDR2 (germline): SGHRS, YFSETQ. The chain's CDR3 is CASSFSLNEQFF. DNA of the CDR3: TGCGCCAGCAGCTTTAGCCTTAATGAGCAGTTCTTC.

This clone occurred a few times. The chain uses TRBV7-2 and TRBJ2-5; 7 bases line up with TRBD1. The CDR3 has 16 amino acids. V was clipped by 4 bases and J by 5 bases; unmatched bases: 13. CDR1 and CDR2 from the germline V gene are SGHTA and FQGNSA. This CDR3 is CASSSWTGLLQETQYF. The CDR3 region has the DNA TGTGCCAGCAGCTCGTGGACAGGTCTCTTACAGGAGACCCAGTACTTC.

The chain combines TRBV6-6 with TRBJ2-7; TRBD1 aligns across 8 bases. V lost 10 bases to trimming and J lost 2 bases; unmatched junction nucleotides: 7. The CDR3 has 13 amino acids. From germline, CDR1 is MNHNY and CDR2 SVGAGI (reference sequence). Written as DNA, the CDR3 is TGTGCCACCCGGACAGGGATTCCCTACGAGCAGTACTTC. Residues: CATRTGIPYEQYF.

This clone was seen a few times. The CDR3 nucleotides read TGTGCCAGCAGTTTGAACAGGGAAGAGACCCAGTACTTC. Translation: CASSLNREETQYF. The chain couples TRBV2 to TRBJ2-5; D may be TRBD1 (6 bases). The CDR3 extends over 13 amino acids. Trimming took 5 bases from V and 3 from J, leaving 10 bases between them. Germline assignment: CDR1 SNHLY and CDR2 FYNNEI.

In regard to this clone: The same CDR3 can be traced to other DNA sequences in this sample. The rearrangement uses TRBV10-3 and TRBJ2-7; D not resolved. The germline V gene has CDR1 ENHRY and CDR2 SYGVKD. This CDR3 is 12 amino acids long. Trimming pared 0 bases from V and 3 bases from J, leaving 3 bases between. CDR3 coding DNA: TGTGCCATCAGTGAGTCCAGCTACGAGCAGTACTTC. Amino acid sequence: CAISESSYEQYF.

The J gene is TRBJ2-2, the V gene TRBV4-2, with TRBD1 identical over 7 bases. The CDR3 contains 16 residues. The V segment lost 5 bases and the J segment 4 bases; nucleotides outside the gene matches: 10. From germline, CDR1 is LGHNA and CDR2 YNFKEQ. Here the CDR3 reads CASSSRQGGGTGELFF. The DNA for the CDR3 is TGTGCCAGCAGCAGTCGACAGGGCGGAGGCACCGGGGAGCTGTTTTTT.

J is TRBJ2-3 and V is TRBV5-1; D remains ambiguous. The CDR3 is 14 amino acids. Per the germline V gene, CDR1 is SGHRS and CDR2 is YFSETQ. Trimming stripped 4 bases from V and 2 bases from J, with 11 bases between. CDR3 sequence (DNA): TGCGCCAGCAGCCCTACCCTTCCCACAGATACGCAGTATTTT. Protein product: CASSPTLPTDTQYF.

The rearrangement joins TRBV7-9 to TRBJ2-5, with a tentative D call TRBD1 (6 bases). The CDR3 is made up of 15 amino acids. Germline V CDR1 and CDR2: SEHNR, FQNEAQ (reference sequence). With 3 bases removed from V and 1 base from J, the gap between germline ends came to 12 bases. The CDR3 protein is CASSLNQGSQETQYF. The CDR3 nucleotides are TGTGCCAGCAGCTTGAATCAGGGGTCCCAAGAGACCCAGTACTTC.